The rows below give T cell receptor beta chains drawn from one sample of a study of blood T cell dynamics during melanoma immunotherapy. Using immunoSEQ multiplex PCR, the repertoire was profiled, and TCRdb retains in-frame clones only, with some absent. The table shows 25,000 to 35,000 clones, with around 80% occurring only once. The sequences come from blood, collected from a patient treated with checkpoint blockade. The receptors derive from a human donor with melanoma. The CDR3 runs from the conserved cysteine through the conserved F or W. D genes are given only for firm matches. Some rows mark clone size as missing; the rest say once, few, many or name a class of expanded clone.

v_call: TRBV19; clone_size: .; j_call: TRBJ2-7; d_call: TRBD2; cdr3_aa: CASSPHPGLADYEQYF; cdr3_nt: TGTGCCAGTAGTCCGCATCCGGGACTAGCGGACTACGAGCAGTACTTC
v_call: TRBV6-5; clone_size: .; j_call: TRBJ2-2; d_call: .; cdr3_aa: CASSYVQNTGELFF; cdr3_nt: TGTGCCAGCAGTTACGTGCAGAACACCGGGGAGCTGTTTTTT
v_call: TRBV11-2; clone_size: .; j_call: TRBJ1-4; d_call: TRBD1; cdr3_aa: CASSLGDRANEKLFF; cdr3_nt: TGTGCCAGCAGCCTAGGGGACAGGGCAAATGAAAAACTGTTTTTT
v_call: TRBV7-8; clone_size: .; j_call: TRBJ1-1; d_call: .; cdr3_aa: CASSSEVRSGTEAFF; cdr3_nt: TGTGCCAGCAGCTCCGAGGTCCGGAGCGGCACTGAAGCTTTCTTT
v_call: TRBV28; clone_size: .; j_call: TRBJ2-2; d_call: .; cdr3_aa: CASSSSHRLLGELFF; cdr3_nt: TGTGCCAGCAGTTCCTCCCACAGGTTACTCGGGGAGCTGTTTTTT
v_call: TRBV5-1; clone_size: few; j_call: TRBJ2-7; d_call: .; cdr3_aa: CASSASDGSEQYF; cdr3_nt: TGCGCCAGCAGCGCGTCAGATGGGAGCGAGCAGTACTTC
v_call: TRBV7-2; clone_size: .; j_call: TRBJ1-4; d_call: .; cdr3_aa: CASRTGTTNEKLFF; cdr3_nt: TGTGCCAGCAGGACAGGCACAACTAATGAAAAACTGTTTTTT
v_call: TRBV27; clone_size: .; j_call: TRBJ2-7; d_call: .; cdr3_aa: CASSYRGGEQYF; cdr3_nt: TGTGCCAGCAGTTATAGGGGGGGGGAGCAGTACTTC
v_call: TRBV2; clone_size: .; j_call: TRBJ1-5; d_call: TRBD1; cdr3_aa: CASSEGGQKGNQPQHF; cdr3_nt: TGTGCCAGCAGTGAGGGGGGACAGAAGGGCAATCAGCCCCAGCATTTT
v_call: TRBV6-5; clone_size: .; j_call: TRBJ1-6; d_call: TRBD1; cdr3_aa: CASSWTGGNNSPLHF; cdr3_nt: TGTGCCAGCAGTTGGACAGGAGGAAATAATTCACCCCTCCACTTT
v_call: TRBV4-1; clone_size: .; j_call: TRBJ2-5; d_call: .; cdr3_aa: CASSQGARGGDGETQYF; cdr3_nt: TGCGCCAGCAGCCAAGGGGCCCGAGGGGGAGACGGGGAGACCCAGTACTTC
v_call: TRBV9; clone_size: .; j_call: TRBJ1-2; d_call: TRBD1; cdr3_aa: CASSPESPYPPGQGYYGYTF; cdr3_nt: TGTGCCAGCAGCCCCGAGTCCCCGTATCCACCGGGACAGGGTTACTATGGCTACACCTTC
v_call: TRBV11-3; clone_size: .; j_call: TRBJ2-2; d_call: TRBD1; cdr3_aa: CASSQGATGELFF; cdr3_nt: TGTGCCAGCAGTCAGGGGGCCACCGGGGAGCTGTTTTTT
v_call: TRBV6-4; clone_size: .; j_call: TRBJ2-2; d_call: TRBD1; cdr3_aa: CASRLDRADTGELFF; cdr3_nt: TGTGCCAGCAGGCTGGACAGGGCCGACACCGGGGAGCTGTTTTTT
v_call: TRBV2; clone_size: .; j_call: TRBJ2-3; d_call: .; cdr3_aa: CASSETGVDTDTQYF; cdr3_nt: TGTGCCAGCAGTGAAACGGGAGTTGACACAGATACGCAGTATTTT
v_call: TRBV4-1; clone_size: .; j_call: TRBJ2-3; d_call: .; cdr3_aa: CASSPQDPFGGAVSSTDTQYF; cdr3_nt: TGCGCCAGCAGCCCTCAGGATCCTTTTGGCGGAGCGGTCTCTAGCACAGATACGCAGTATTTT
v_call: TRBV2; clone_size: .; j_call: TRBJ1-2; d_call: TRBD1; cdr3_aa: CASSRQGTYGYTF; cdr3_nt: TGTGCCAGCAGCCGACAGGGAACTTATGGCTACACCTTC
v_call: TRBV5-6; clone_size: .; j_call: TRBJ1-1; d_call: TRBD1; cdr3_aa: CATGRTGWTEAFF; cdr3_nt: TGTGCCACCGGGAGGACAGGGTGGACTGAAGCTTTCTTT
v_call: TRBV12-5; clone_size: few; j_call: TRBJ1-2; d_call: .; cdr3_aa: CASGLVFGAGARSYGYTF; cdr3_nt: TGTGCTAGTGGTTTGGTATTTGGGGCGGGGGCAAGGAGCTATGGCTACACCTTC
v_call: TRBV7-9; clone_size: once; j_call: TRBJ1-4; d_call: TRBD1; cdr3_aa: CASSLGQRNEKLFF; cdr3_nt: TGTGCCAGCAGCTTGGGACAGAGAAATGAAAAACTGTTTTTT
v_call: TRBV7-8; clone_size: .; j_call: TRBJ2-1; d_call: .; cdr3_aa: CASSLGWTVSYNEQFF; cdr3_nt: TGTGCCAGCAGCTTAGGATGGACTGTCTCCTACAATGAGCAGTTCTTC
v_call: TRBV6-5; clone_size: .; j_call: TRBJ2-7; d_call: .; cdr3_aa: CASSLTAGAYEQYF; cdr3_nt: TGTGCCAGCAGTTTAACCGCAGGAGCCTACGAGCAGTACTTC
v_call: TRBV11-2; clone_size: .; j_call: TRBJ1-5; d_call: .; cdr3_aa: CASSLAGSNQPQHF; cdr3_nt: TGTGCCAGCAGCTTAGCGGGCAGCAATCAGCCCCAGCATTTT
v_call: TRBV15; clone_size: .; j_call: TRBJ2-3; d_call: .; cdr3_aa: CATSSTGTRRTDTQYF; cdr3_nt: TGTGCCACCAGCAGTACCGGGACTCGCCGCACAGATACGCAGTATTTT
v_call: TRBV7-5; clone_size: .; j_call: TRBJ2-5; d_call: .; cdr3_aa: CVRSLVGIAKGKTQYF; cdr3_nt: TGTGTCAGAAGCTTAGTCGGCATAGCGAAGGGGAAGACCCAGTACTTC
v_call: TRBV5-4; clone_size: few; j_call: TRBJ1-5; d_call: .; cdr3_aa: CASSLDGFSNQPQHF; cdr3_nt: TGTGCCAGCAGCTTGGACGGATTTAGCAATCAGCCCCAGCATTTT
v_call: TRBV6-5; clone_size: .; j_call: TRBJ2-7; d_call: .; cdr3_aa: CASTPAGIYEQYF; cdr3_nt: TGTGCCAGCACCCCGGCCGGGATTTACGAGCAGTACTTC
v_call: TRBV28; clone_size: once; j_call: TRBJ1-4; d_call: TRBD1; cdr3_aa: CASSPLDRVSNEKLFF; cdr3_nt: TGTGCCAGCAGCCCCCTCGACAGGGTTTCTAATGAAAAACTGTTTTTT
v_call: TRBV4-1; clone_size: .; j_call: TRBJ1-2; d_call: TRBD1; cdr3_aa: CASSHQATGDPYGYTF; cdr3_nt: TGCGCCAGCAGCCATCAAGCCACAGGGGATCCCTATGGCTACACCTTC